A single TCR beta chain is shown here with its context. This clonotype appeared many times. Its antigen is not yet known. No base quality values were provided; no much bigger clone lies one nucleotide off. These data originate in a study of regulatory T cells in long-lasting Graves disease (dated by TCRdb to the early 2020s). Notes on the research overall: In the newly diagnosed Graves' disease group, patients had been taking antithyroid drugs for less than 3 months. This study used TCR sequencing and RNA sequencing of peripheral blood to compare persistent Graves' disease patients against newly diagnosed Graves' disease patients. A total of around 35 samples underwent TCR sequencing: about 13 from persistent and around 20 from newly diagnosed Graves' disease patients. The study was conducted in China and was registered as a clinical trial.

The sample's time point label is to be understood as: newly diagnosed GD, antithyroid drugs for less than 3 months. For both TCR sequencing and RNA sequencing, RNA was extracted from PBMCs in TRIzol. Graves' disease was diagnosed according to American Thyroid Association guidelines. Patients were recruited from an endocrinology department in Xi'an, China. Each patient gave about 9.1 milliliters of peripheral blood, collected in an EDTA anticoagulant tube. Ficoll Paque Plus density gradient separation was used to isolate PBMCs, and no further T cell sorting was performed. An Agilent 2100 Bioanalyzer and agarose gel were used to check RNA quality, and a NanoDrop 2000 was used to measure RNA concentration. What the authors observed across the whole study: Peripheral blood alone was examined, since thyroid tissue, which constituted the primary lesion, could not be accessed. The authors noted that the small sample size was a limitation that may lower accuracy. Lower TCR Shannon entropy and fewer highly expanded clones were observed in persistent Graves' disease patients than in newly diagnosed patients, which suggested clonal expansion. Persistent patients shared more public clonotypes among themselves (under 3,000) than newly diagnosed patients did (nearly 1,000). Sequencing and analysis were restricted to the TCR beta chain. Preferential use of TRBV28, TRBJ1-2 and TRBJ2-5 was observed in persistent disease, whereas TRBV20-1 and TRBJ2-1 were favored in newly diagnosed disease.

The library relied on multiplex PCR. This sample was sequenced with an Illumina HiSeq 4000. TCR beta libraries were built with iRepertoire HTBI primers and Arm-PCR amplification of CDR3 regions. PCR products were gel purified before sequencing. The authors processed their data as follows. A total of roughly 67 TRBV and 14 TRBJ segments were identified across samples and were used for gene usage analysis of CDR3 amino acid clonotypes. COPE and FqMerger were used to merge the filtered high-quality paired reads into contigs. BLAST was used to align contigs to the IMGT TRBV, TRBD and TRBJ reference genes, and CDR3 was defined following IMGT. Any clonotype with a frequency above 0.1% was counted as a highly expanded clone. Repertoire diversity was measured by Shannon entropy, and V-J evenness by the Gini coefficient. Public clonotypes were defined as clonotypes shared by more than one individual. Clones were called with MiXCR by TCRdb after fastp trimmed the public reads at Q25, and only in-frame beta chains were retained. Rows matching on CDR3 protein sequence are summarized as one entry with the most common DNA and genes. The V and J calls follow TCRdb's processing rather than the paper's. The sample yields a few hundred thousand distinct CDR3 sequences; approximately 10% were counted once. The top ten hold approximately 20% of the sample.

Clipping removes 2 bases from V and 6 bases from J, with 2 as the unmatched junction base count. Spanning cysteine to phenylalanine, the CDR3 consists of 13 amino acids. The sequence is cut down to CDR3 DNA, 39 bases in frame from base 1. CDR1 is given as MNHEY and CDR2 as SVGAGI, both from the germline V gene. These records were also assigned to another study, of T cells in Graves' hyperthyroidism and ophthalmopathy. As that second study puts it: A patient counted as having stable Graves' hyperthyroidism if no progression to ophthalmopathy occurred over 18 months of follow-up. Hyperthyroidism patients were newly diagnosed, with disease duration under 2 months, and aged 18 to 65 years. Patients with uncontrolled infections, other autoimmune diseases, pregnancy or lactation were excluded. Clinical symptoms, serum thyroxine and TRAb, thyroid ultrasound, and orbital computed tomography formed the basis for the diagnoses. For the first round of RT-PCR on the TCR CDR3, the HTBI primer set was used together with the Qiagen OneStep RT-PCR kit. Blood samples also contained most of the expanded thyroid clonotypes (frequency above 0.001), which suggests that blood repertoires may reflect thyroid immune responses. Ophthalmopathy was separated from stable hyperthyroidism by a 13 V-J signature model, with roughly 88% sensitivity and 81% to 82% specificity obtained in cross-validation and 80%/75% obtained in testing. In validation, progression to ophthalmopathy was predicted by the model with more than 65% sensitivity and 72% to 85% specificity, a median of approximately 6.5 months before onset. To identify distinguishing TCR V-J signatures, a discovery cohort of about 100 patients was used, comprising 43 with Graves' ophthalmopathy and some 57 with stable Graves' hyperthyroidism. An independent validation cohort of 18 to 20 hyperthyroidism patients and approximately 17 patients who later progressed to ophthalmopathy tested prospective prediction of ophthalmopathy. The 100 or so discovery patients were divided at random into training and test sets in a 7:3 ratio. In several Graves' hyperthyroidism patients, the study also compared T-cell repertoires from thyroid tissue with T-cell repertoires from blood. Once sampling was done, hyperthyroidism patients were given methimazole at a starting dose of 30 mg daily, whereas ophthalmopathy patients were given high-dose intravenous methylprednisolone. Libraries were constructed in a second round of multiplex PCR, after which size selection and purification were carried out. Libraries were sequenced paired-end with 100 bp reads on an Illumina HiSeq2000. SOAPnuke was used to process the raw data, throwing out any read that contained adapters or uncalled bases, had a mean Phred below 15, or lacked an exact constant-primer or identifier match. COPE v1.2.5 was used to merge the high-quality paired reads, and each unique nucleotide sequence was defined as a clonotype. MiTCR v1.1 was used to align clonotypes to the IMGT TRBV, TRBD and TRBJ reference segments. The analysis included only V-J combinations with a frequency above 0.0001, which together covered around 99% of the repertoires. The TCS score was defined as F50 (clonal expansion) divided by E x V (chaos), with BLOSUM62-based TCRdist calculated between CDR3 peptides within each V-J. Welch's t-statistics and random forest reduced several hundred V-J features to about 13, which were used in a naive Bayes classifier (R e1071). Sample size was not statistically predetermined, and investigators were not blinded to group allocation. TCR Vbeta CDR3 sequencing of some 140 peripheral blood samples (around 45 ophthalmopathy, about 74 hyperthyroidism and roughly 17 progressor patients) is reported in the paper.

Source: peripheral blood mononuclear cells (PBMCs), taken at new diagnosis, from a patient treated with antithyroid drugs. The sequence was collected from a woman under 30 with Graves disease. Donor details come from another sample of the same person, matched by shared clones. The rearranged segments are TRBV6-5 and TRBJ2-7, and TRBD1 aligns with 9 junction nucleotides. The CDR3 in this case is CASSYGTGLEQYF. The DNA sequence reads TGTGCCAGCAGTTACGGGACAGGGCTCGAGCAGTACTTC.